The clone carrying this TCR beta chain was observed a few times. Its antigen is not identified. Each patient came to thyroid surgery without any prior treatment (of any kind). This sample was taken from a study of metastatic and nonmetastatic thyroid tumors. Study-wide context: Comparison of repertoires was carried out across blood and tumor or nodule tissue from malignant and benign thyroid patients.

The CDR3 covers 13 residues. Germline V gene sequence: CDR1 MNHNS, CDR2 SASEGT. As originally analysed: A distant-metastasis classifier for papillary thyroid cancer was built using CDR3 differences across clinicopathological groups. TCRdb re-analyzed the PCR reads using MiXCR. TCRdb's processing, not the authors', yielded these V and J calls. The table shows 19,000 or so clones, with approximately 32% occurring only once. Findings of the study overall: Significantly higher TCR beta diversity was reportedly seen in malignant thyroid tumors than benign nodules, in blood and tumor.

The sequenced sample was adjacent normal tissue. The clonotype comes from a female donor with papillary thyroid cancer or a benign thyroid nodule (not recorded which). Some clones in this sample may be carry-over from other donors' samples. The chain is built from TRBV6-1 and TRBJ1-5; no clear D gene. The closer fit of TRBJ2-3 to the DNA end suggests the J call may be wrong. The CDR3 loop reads CASNIAPPQPQYF. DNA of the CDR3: TGTGCCAGCAATATCGCGCCCCCTCAGCCCCAGTATTTT.